These 18 T cell receptor beta chains were sequenced from one sample in a study of PD-1 blockade in classical Hodgkin lymphoma. Here immunoSEQ multiplex PCR was the method, and the copy in TCRdb shows in-frame clones only, minus some. The table lists about 50,000 clones, roughly 90% of them singletons. Time point in this sample: cycle 4 day 1 (C4D1), after around six weeks of nivolumab. In every patient, relapse followed autologous stem cell transplantation, while exposure to brentuximab vedotin differed. The specimen was peripheral blood mononuclear cells (PBMCs), collected before the fourth cycle of nivolumab. The receptors shown here come from a human donor with classical Hodgkin lymphoma.

The J gene is TRBJ2-1, the V gene TRBV9; a weak D match, TRBD2 (7 bases). Germline assignment: CDR1 SGDLS and CDR2 YYNGEE. The CDR3 extends over 15 amino acids. V shed 0 bases and J shed 4 bases, with 11 bases lying between them. The CDR3 region is CASSVGAGQYNEQFF. CDR3 coding DNA: TGTGCCAGCAGCGTAGGAGCGGGACAATACAATGAGCAGTTCTTC.

As regards this clone: One junction end does not reproduce the germline sequence, and a read error may be involved. V gene TRBV5-1 combines with J gene TRBJ2-7, with 11 nucleotides matching TRBD2. From germline, CDR1 is SGHRS and CDR2 YFSETQ. The CDR3 spans 15 residues. The CDR3 region has the DNA TGCGCCAGCAGCTTGGGCGCCGGGACTAGCGGAGCAGGGGACTTC. The encoded protein is CASSLGAGTSGAGDF.

For the CDR3, the DNA is TGCGCCAGCAGCTTGTCTACAGATCCTATGAACACTGAAGCTTTCTTT. Translation: CASSLSTDPMNTEAFF. V and J are TRBV5-1 and TRBJ1-1, with D unclear. This CDR3 spans 16 amino acids. Per the germline V gene, CDR1 is SGHRS and CDR2 is YFSETQ. V was shortened by 1 base and J by 0 bases, with 13 bases between the two germline ends.

The DNA for the CDR3 is TGCGCCAGCACCCACGGGACTAGCAGCACAGATACGCAGTATTTT. Its protein product is CASTHGTSSTDTQYF. The gene calls are TRBV10-1 and TRBJ2-3; 9 bases agree with TRBD2. The CDR3 length is 15 residues. The ends lost 7 bases at V and 0 bases at J; junction bases unmatched: 5. Germline loops: CDR1 WNHNN, CDR2 SYGVQD (reference sequence).

J is TRBJ1-2 and V is TRBV28; 9 bases agree with TRBD1. Germline loops: CDR1 MDHEN, CDR2 SYDVKM. The CDR3 covers 17 residues. V trimming: 4 bases; J trimming: 4 bases; junction bases outside the gene matches: 13. The CDR3 nucleotides read TGTGCCAGCAGTTCCCCGGGACAGGGCCACGCGGGCTATGGCTACACCTTC. Its protein product is CASSSPGQGHAGYGYTF.

The chain recombines TRBV30 with TRBJ2-7, with 8 positions matching TRBD1. The trim removed 3 bases at V and 6 bases at J, leaving 4 bases unmatched. The CDR3 is 12 residues long. Germline V gene sequence: CDR1 GTSNPN, CDR2 SVGIG (reference sequence). In DNA form, the CDR3 reads TGTGCCTGGAGCGCGACAGGGGTCGAGCAGTACTTC. Translated, it gives CAWSATGVEQYF.

The V and J genes are TRBV5-5 and TRBJ2-7, with D unclear. Trimming removed 2 bases at V and 5 bases at J, with 5 bases between. In germline, CDR1 is SGHKS, CDR2 YYEKEE (reference sequence). The CDR3 extends over 11 amino acids. CDR3 sequence: CASSFGHEQYF. CDR3 nucleotide sequence: TGTGCCAGCAGCTTTGGCCACGAGCAGTACTTC.

The gene calls are TRBV28 and TRBJ2-5; tentative D call: TRBD1 (5 bases). Germline CDR1 reads MDHEN; CDR2 reads SYDVKM. Between the trimmed V and J ends, which lost 4 bases and 5 bases, there was a span of 17 bases. This CDR3 spans 15 amino acids. This CDR3 is CASSSGTPSGETQYF. In DNA, the CDR3 is TGTGCCAGCAGTTCGGGTACCCCCTCAGGGGAGACCCAGTACTTC.

The chain uses TRBV9 and TRBJ2-3; D not certain. This CDR3 region has 14 residues. Germline CDR1 and CDR2: SGDLS and YYNGEE. V was cut by 1 base and J by 1 base, with 7 bases left in between. In DNA form, the CDR3 reads TGTGCCAGCAGCGTACCGAAGGGCACAGATACGCAGTATTTT. This translates into CASSVPKGTDTQYF.

The chain joins TRBV19 to TRBJ2-7; 10 nucleotides align to TRBD2. Germline CDR1 and CDR2: LNHDA and SQIVND (reference sequence). With 5 bases clipped from V and 3 bases from J, the junction kept 7 bases outside the gene matches. This CDR3 spans 15 amino acids. The CDR3 DNA follows: TGTGCCAGTAGTCCCGTGATAGCGGGAGGCTACGAGCAGTACTTC. Translating gives CASSPVIAGGYEQYF.

The rearrangement uses TRBV13 and TRBJ2-3, with 7 bases that match TRBD2. V trimming: 8 bases; J trimming: 0 bases; junction bases outside the gene matches: 5. This CDR3 comprises 14 residues. Germline V gene data show CDR1 as PRHDT and CDR2 as FYEKMQ (reference sequence). CDR3 in amino acids: CASDGGGSTDTQYF. The CDR3 coding sequence is TGTGCCAGCGATGGCGGGGGAAGCACAGATACGCAGTATTTT. The full variable domain, with the rest looked up from reference TRBV13 and TRBJ2-3, is AAGVIQSPRHLIKEKRETATLKCYPIPRHDTVYWYQQGPGQDPQFLISFYEKMQSDKGSIPDRFSAQQFSDYHSELNMSSLELGDSALYFCASDGGGSTDTQYFGPGTRLTVL.

There are a few counts of this clone. This sequence joins TRBV19 and TRBJ1-4; D not certain. The CDR3 is 17 residues long. The V gene lost 0 bases and the J gene lost 7 bases, with 18 bases spanning the gap. The germline V gene has CDR1 LNHDA and CDR2 SQIVND (reference sequence). The CDR3 coding sequence is TGTGCCAGTAGTATAGATGATGGGGTAGACGTGGGTGAAAAACTGTTTTTT. Residues: CASSIDDGVDVGEKLFF.

This chain joins TRBV4-1 and TRBJ2-7, with TRBD2 matching over 8 bases. Germline V gives CDR1 MGHRA, CDR2 YSYEKL. The CDR3 extends over 14 amino acids. Trimming took 3 bases from V and 6 from J; bases not matched to a gene: 7. CDR3 amino acids: CASSHRSGSGEQYF. CDR3 nucleotides: TGCGCCAGCAGCCACCGAAGCGGGAGCGGCGAGCAGTACTTC.

This clone showed up just once. This sequence joins TRBV25-1 and TRBJ2-1, with D hard to call. This CDR3 has 15 residues. Germline V gene sequence: CDR1 MGHDK, CDR2 SYGVNS. The germline V and J ends were trimmed by 3 bases and 5 bases, with 14 bases remaining between them. The CDR3 region has the DNA TGTGCCAGCAGTGATGACGGGCTTCAGGACAATGAGCAGTTCTTC. Residues: CASSDDGLQDNEQFF.

The chain uses TRBV28 and TRBJ2-7; TRBD1 aligns across 9 bases. The length of the CDR3 is 14 residues. In germline, CDR1 is MDHEN, CDR2 SYDVKM. The ends lost 4 bases at V and 7 bases at J; junction bases unmatched: 8. The CDR3 is CASSSPGQGWEQYF. As DNA, the CDR3 is TGTGCCAGCAGTTCTCCGGGACAGGGATGGGAGCAGTACTTC.

The chain carries TRBV15 and TRBJ2-5; D uncertain. The DNA end favors TRBJ2-7, so the J call may be wrong. This CDR3 contains 14 residues. CDR1 is LNHNV and CDR2 is YYDKDF in the germline V gene (reference sequence). In DNA, the CDR3 is TGTGCCACCAGCAGATACGAGATTGACTACGAGCAGTACTTC. Translated: CATSRYEIDYEQYF.

In this sample, this clone turned up once. The genes are TRBV5-1 and TRBJ2-1; tentatively, D is TRBD2 (6 bases). V was shortened by 2 bases and J by 4 bases, with 13 bases between the two germline ends. The CDR3 contains 15 residues. Germline V gene sequence: CDR1 SGHRS, CDR2 YFSETQ. Here the CDR3 reads CASSFLGTAYNEQFF. In DNA form, the CDR3 reads TGCGCCAGCAGCTTCCTGGGGACTGCATACAATGAGCAGTTCTTC.

The chain joins TRBV27 to TRBJ2-7, with 8 bases identical to TRBD1. The V gene end was trimmed by 4 bases and the J gene end by 0 bases; junction bases not matched to a gene: 8. The CDR3 is 16 residues long. The germline CDR1 and CDR2 sequences are MNHEY and SMNVEV (reference sequence). CDR3 loop: CASSSIGTGNSYEQYF. As DNA, the CDR3 is TGTGCCAGCAGTTCGATAGGGACAGGTAACTCCTACGAGCAGTACTTC.